This T cell receptor (beta chain) derives from a study of blood T cell repertoires in COVID-19. Study overall: Sources were T cells, B-cell-depleted T cells, or PBMCs; the material itself was cDNA or gDNA.

Some clones are missing from TCRdb's copy, which holds only in-frame ones; the method was immunoSEQ multiplex PCR. The data show about 80,000 clones, approximately 88% seen once. Germline-derived CDR1 and CDR2 are KGHSH and LQKENI. The junction had 4 bases not matched to a gene; V was cut back by 0 bases and J by 6 bases. This CDR3 has 14 amino acids. The V gene is TRBV18, the J gene TRBJ1-1; 7 nucleotides line up with TRBD1. This TCR came from a woman of 80 years or more with acute or convalescent COVID-19. Input material: peripheral blood. The CDR3 protein is CASSPPGDRAEAFF. CDR3 in DNA: TGTGCCAGCTCACCACCAGGTGACAGGGCTGAAGCTTTCTTT.